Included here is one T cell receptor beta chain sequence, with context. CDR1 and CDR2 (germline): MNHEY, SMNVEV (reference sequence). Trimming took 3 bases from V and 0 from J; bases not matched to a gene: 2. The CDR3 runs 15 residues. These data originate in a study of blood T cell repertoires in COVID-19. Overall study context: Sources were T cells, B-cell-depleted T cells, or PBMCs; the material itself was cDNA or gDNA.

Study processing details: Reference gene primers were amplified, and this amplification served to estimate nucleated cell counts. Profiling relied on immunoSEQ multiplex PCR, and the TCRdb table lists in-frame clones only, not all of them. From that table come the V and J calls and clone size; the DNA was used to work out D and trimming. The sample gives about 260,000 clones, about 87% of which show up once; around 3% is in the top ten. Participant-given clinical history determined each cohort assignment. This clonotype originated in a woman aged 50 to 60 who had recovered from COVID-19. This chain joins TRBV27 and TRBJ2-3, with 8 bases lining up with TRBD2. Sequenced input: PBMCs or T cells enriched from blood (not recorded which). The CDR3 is CASSLASGSTDTQYF. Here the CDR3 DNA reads TGTGCCAGCAGTTTGGCTAGCGGGAGCACAGATACGCAGTATTTT.